The rows below give T cell receptor beta chains drawn from one sample of a study of control samples from healthy donors and cancer patients. Sequencing used immunoSEQ multiplex PCR; TCRdb keeps in-frame clones, though not all of them. The data show 120,000 or so clones, with almost 95% seen just once and under 0.7% held by the top ten. Sequencing was carried out using PBMCs. All receptors come from a man aged 80 or over with head and neck cancer. The CDR3 runs from the conserved cysteine through the conserved F or W. D genes are given only for firm matches. Clone size is shown for a subset of rows, as once, few, many or a class of expanded clone.

TRBJ2-3 . TRBD2 TRBV30 TGTGCCTGGAGTGTACGGGTCGGGAGGGTAGATACGCAGTATTTT CAWSVRVGRVDTQYF
TRBJ1-5 . . TRBV13 TGTGCCAGCAGCAGGGGACGGAAAGGTCAGCCCCAGCATTTT CASSRGRKGQPQHF
TRBJ1-4 . . TRBV30 TGTGCCTGGAGTGTACGTGCAACTAATGAAAAACTGTTTTTT CAWSVRATNEKLFF
TRBJ1-2 . TRBD1 TRBV7-9 TGTGCCAGCACCCTGGACAGGAACTATGGCTACACCTTC CASTLDRNYGYTF
TRBJ2-5 once . TRBV5-6 TGTGCCAGCAGTTACAGGGTCCCGTACCAAGAGACCCAGTACTTC CASSYRVPYQETQYF
TRBJ1-2 . . TRBV10-3 TGTGCCATCAGTGAGTCCTTAGACGGGGCGCGGGATGGCTACACCTTC CAISESLDGARDGYTF
TRBJ2-7 . TRBD2 TRBV19 TGTGCCAGTAGTAGAACCGGGACTAGGCGCCCCTACGAGCAGTACTTC CASSRTGTRRPYEQYF
TRBJ1-4 . . TRBV6-5 TGTGCCAGCAGCCTCTCGGGACATTCGAGGGGAAAACTGTTTTTT CASSLSGHSRGKLFF
TRBJ1-6 few . TRBV25-1 TGTGCCAGCTCTTTAGGAGGACGTACACCCCTCCACTTT CASSLGGRTPLHF
TRBJ1-6 . . TRBV19 TGTGCCAGTAGTATCTACGGGGACGATAGTTCACCCCTCCACTTT CASSIYGDDSSPLHF
TRBJ1-1 . . TRBV6-5 TGTGCCAGCAGTTACTCAGCCCTCCCCTCAACGGGAGCTTTCTTT CASSYSALPSTGAFF
TRBJ2-5 . TRBD2 TRBV7-9 TGTGCCAGCACACTAGCGGGAGGGGAGCAAGAGACCCAGTACTTC CASTLAGGEQETQYF
TRBJ2-7 . TRBD1 TRBV5-1 TGCGCCAGCGGGACAGGGGGAAGGGGCGAGCAGTACTTC CASGTGGRGEQYF
TRBJ2-2 . . TRBV5-6 TGTGCCAGCAGCTTCCGCAGGGTGACCGGGGAGCTGTTTTTT CASSFRRVTGELFF
TRBJ2-3 . TRBD2 TRBV4-1 TGCGCCAGCAGCCACCCGGGTGCCCGACTAGCGGGTAGCACAGATACGCAGTATTTT CASSHPGARLAGSTDTQYF
TRBJ2-7 . TRBD1 TRBV4-3 TGCGCCAGCAGCCAGCGGACAGGGTGGTACGAGCAGTACTTC CASSQRTGWYEQYF
TRBJ1-4 once . TRBV7-9 TGTGCCAGCAGCTCCAACGGTTGGGAGACACTGTTTTTT CASSSNGWETLFF
TRBJ1-2 . TRBD1 TRBV30 TGTGCCTGGAGGGCCCTCAGGGGGGGCTACACCTTC CAWRALRGGYTF
TRBJ2-7 . TRBD2 TRBV27 TGTGCCAGCAGCCCTAGCGGGCCTAGCTCCTACGAGCAGTACTTC CASSPSGPSSYEQYF
TRBJ1-4 few . TRBV9 TGTGCCAGCAGCCCTGGTGGGGTAGCTAATGAAAAACTGTTTTTT CASSPGGVANEKLFF
TRBJ2-7 . . TRBV2 TGTGCCAGCAGTGAACAGGGGCCTCCGCCGGACGAGCAGTACTTC CASSEQGPPPDEQYF
TRBJ2-5 . . TRBV10-3 TGTGCCATCAGTGAGAGGGGGTTGGGCGGAGTCAGTTCACAAGAGACCCAGTACTTC CAISERGLGGVSSQETQYF
TRBJ2-7 . TRBD2 TRBV5-1 TGCGCCAGCAGCTTGGGGACTAGCGGGAGCACCGTGTCCTACGAGCAGTACTTC CASSLGTSGSTVSYEQYF
TRBJ2-3 . TRBD2 TRBV19 TGTGCCAGTACCTCGGGACTAGGGACAGATACGCAGTATTTT CASTSGLGTDTQYF
TRBJ2-5 . . TRBV5-1 TGCGCCAGCAGCTTGGGACAATCGTTCTACCAAGAGACCCAGTACTTC CASSLGQSFYQETQYF
TRBJ2-3 . . TRBV5-1 TGCGCCAGCAGCTTGGTTCCCCCGCGGGTTAGTAGGCCCTTTTCAGATACGCAGTATTTT CASSLVPPRVSRPFSDTQYF
TRBJ1-2 once . TRBV5-5 TGTGCCAGCAGCTTTGAGGGCCACCTCATCTATGGCGGCTACACCTTC CASSFEGHLIYGGYTF
TRBJ1-2 . . TRBV6-5 TGTGCCAGCAGTAAGGCCAGGGTCGGAGGCTACACCTTC CASSKARVGGYTF
TRBJ1-1 . TRBD1 TRBV9 TGTGCCAGCAGCGTTACCGGGACAGGGGAAGTTCAGACTGAAGCTTTCTTT CASSVTGTGEVQTEAFF